The sequence of this T cell receptor beta chain was determined in a study of blood T cell repertoires in COVID-19. TCRdb's table, derived via immunoSEQ multiplex PCR, lists solely in-frame clones and lacks some. The sample holds around 450,000 clones, nearly 90% seen once. The CDR3 is 17 residues long. The V and J ends lost 0 bases and 3 bases, in that order; junction bases with no gene match: 9. The germline V gene has CDR1 SGDLS and CDR2 YYNGEE. This chain links TRBV9 with TRBJ2-7, with 10 positions matching TRBD2. This TCR was sampled from a woman under 30 with acute COVID-19. Sequenced material: PBMCs or T cells enriched from blood (not recorded which). CDR3 region: CASSVESSASGSYEQYF. CDR3 in DNA: TGTGCCAGCAGCGTAGAGAGTTCGGCTAGCGGGAGCTACGAGCAGTACTTC.